This TCR beta chain was observed in a study of blood T cell repertoires in COVID-19. About the study: PBMCs, B-cell-depleted T cells, or T cells provided the cDNA or gDNA that made up the material.

Per the original data handling: Estimation of nucleated cell counts was performed using reference gene primer amplification. The table came from immunoSEQ multiplex PCR; TCRdb's copy has only in-frame clones and leaves some out. The V and J calls and clone size were taken over from that table, and D and trimming were inferred from the DNA. Of some 190,000 clones in the sample, about 80% are singletons; the top ten hold around 7.8%. CDR3 length: 15 amino acids. Germline V gives CDR1 SGHDT, CDR2 YYEEEE. With V trimmed by 4 bases and J by 5 bases, 9 bases remained unmatched. The J gene is TRBJ1-2, the V gene TRBV5-6, with 9 bases fitting TRBD1. The source is an older woman with COVID-19, enrolled during active disease. Sequencing was carried out using peripheral blood. CDR3 amino acids: CASSLEGQGRYGYTF. The CDR3 DNA reads as TGTGCCAGCAGCCTGGAGGGACAGGGCAGATATGGCTACACCTTC.